This T cell receptor beta chain originates from a study of Ad26.COV2.S vaccination and SARS-CoV-2 variants. Germline V lookup: CDR1 SGHRS, CDR2 YFSETQ. The CDR3 runs to 14 residues. Losses at the gene ends were 8 bases for V and 2 bases for J; bases not matched to a gene: 10. Clones were sequenced by immunoSEQ multiplex PCR, and TCRdb holds only the in-frame ones, with some missing. The sample includes hundreds of thousands of clones, about 91% seen only once; the top ten take 3% to 5%. Study observations and caveats: From the TCR breadth and depth analyses, total T cell responses may have been underestimated.

This clone was seen only once. Its antigen is not identified. This clonotype was obtained from a human donor who had recovered from COVID-19. The material sequenced was peripheral blood, taken after recovery from COVID-19. The chain has TRBV5-1 and TRBJ2-7; 7 bases are shared with TRBD1. CDR3 region: CASAPGQKAYEQYF. Here the CDR3 DNA reads TGCGCCAGTGCACCGGGACAGAAAGCCTACGAGCAGTACTTC.